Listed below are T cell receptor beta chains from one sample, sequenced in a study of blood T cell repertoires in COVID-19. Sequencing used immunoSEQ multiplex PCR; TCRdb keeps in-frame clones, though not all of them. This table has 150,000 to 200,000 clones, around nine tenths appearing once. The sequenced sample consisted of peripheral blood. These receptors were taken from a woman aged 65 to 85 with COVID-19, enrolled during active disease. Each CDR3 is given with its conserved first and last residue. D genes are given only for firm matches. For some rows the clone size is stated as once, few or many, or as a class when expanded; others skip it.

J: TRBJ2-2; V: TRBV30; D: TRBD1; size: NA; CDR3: CAWTGTGCRANTGELFF; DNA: TGTGCCTGGACCGGGACAGGGTGTAGGGCGAACACCGGGGAGCTGTTTTTT
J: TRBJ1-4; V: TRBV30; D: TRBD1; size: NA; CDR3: CAWSGQGGEKLFF; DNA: TGTGCCTGGAGTGGACAGGGAGGTGAAAAACTGTTTTTT
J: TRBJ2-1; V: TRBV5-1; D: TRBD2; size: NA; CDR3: CASSFSREWYNEQFF; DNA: TGCGCCAGCAGCTTCTCGCGGGAGTGGTACAATGAGCAGTTCTTC
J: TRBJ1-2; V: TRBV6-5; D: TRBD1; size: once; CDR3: CAINMGQGLGYTF; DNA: TGTGCCATCAACATGGGACAGGGGCTTGGCTACACCTTC
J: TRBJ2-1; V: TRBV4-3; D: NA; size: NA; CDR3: CASSQDLNSFNEQFF; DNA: TGCGCCAGCAGCCAAGATCTGAATAGCTTCAATGAGCAGTTCTTC
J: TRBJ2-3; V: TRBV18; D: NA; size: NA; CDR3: CASSPRTGRNTDTQYF; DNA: TGTGCCAGCTCACCACGAACGGGGAGAAACACAGATACGCAGTATTTT
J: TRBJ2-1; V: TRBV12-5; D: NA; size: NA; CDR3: CASGTGIHNEQFF; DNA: TGTGCTAGTGGTACAGGGATACACAATGAGCAGTTCTTC
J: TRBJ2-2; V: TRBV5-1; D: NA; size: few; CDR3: CASRHGLLTTFTGELFF; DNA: TGCGCCAGCAGGCATGGACTCCTAACAACCTTCACCGGGGAGCTGTTTTTT
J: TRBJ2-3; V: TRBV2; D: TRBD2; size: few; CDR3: CASCTSGRTSTQYF; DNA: TGTGCCAGCTGTACTAGCGGGAGGACAAGTACGCAGTATTTT
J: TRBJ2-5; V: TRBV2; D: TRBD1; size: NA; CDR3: CASSPGGVRQETQYF; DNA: TGTGCCAGCAGCCCAGGGGGTGTGAGGCAAGAGACCCAGTACTTC
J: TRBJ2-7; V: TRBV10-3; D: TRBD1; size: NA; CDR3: CAIRDDRGDYEQYF; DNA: TGTGCCATCAGAGACGACAGGGGGGACTACGAGCAGTACTTC
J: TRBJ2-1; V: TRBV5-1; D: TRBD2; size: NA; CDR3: CASSLAGGYEQFF; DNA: TGCGCCAGCAGCTTAGCGGGAGGCTATGAGCAGTTCTTC
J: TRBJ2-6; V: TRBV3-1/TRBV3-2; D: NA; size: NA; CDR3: CASSLNSRGEGANVLTF; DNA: TGTGCCAGCAGCCTGAATTCCAGGGGCGAGGGGGCCAACGTCCTGACTTTC
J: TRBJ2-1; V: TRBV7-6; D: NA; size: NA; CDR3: CASSLSSTGEQFF; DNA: TGTGCCAGCAGCTTAAGTAGCACGGGGGAGCAGTTCTTC
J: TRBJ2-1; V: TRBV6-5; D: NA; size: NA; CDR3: CASLRAGSYNEQFF; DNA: TGTGCCAGCCTCCGTGCGGGATCCTACAATGAGCAGTTCTTC
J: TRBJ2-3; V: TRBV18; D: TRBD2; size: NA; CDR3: CASSPWTRVVSDTQYF; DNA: TGTGCCAGCTCACCTTGGACTAGAGTTGTTTCAGATACGCAGTATTTT
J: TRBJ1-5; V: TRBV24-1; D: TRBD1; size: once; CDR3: CATSDFVGQGPTRPQHF; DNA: TGTGCCACCAGTGATTTTGTGGGACAGGGCCCGACGAGGCCCCAGCATTTT
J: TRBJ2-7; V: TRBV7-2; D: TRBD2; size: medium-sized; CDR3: CASSLGTSGTYEQYF; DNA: TGTGCCAGCAGCTTAGGGACTAGCGGGACCTACGAGCAGTACTTC
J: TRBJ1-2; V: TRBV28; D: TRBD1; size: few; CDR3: CASSKTGTGLYGYTF; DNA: TGTGCCAGCAGCAAGACCGGGACAGGCCTCTATGGCTACACCTTC
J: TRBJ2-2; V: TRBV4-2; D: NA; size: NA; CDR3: CASSQDRSNTGELFF; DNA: TGTGCCAGCAGCCAAGATCGGTCGAACACCGGGGAGCTGTTTTTT
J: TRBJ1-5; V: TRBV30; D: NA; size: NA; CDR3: CAWSPLGGPPGQPQHF; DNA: TGTGCCTGGAGTCCGTTGGGGGGGCCGCCGGGTCAGCCCCAGCATTTT
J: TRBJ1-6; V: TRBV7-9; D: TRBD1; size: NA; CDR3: CASSERTGPNSPLHF; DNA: TGTGCCAGCAGCGAAAGGACAGGGCCTAATTCACCCCTCCACTTT
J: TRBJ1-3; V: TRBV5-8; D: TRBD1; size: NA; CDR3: CASSHRGLRGNTIYF; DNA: TGTGCCAGCAGCCACAGGGGATTACGTGGGAACACCATATATTTT
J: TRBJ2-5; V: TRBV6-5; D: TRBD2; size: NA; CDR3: CASSSFGTSAQETQYF; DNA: TGTGCCAGCAGTTCCTTCGGGACTAGCGCCCAAGAGACCCAGTACTTC
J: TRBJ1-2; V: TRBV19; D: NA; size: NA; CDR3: CASSIQGGLSGYTF; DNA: TGTGCCAGTAGTATCCAGGGAGGTCTCTCCGGCTACACCTTC
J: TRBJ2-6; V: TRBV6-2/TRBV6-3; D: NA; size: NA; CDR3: CASSQDSSGANVLTF; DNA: TGTGCCAGCAGTCAGGACAGCTCTGGGGCCAACGTCCTGACTTTC
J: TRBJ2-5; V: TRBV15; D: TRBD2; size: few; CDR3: CATSRTRLAEETQYF; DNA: TGTGCCACCAGCAGGACCCGACTAGCGGAAGAGACCCAGTACTTC
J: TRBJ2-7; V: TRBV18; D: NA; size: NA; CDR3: CASSPTASSYEQYF; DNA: TGTGCCAGCTCACCGACAGCTAGCTCCTACGAGCAGTACTTC
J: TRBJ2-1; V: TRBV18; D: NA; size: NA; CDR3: CASSPYSGNYNEQFF; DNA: TGTGCCAGCTCACCATACTCGGGAAACTACAATGAGCAGTTCTTC
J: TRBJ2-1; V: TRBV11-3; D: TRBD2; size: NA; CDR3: CASSLRLAGYNEQFF; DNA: TGTGCCAGCAGCTTAAGGCTAGCGGGGTACAATGAGCAGTTCTTC
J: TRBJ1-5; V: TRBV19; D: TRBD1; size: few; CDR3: CASRQGLGNQPQHF; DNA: TGTGCCAGCCGACAGGGCCTTGGGAATCAGCCCCAGCATTTT
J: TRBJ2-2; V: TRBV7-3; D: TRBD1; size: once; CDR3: CASSPQGTGDGRELFF; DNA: TGTGCCAGCAGCCCACAGGGGACAGGGGATGGAAGGGAGCTGTTTTTT
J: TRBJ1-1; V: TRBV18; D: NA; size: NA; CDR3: CASSPRQAGLGTEAFF; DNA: TGTGCCAGCTCACCTAGACAGGCGGGTTTGGGCACTGAAGCTTTCTTT
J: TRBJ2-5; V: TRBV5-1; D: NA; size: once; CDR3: CASSLVGETQYF; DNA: TGCGCCAGCAGCTTGGTCGGGGAGACCCAGTACTTC
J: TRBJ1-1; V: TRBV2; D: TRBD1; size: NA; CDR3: CASSETGVRAEAFF; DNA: TGTGCCAGCAGCGAAACAGGGGTCCGCGCTGAAGCTTTCTTT
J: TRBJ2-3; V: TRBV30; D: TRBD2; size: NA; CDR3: CAWSVVAGGTDTQYF; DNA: TGTGCCTGGAGTGTAGTGGCGGGAGGGACAGATACGCAGTATTTT
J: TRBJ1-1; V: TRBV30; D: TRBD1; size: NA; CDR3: CAWDRGGVAETEAFF; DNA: TGTGCCTGGGACAGGGGGGGCGTGGCCGAAACTGAAGCTTTCTTT
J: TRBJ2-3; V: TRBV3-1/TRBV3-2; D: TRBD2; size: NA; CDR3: CASSQDRGDTDTQYF; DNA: TGTGCCAGCAGCCAAGATCGGGGGGACACAGATACGCAGTATTTT
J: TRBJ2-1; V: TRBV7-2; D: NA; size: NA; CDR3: CASSLTAVSSYNEQFF; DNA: TGTGCCAGCAGCTTAACGGCGGTTAGCTCCTACAATGAGCAGTTCTTC
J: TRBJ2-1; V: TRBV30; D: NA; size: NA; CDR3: CAWGTGTSGRAMFF; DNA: NA
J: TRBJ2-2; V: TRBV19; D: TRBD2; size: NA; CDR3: CASSKGLAAGELFF; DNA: TGTGCCAGTAGTAAGGGACTAGCTGCCGGGGAGCTGTTTTTT
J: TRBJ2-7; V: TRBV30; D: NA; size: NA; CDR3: CAWDRLSYEQYF; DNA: TGTGCCTGGGACAGGCTATCCTACGAGCAGTACTTC
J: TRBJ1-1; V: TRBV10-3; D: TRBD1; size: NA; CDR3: CAIRDRDAEAFF; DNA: TGTGCCATTAGAGACAGGGACGCTGAAGCTTTCTTT
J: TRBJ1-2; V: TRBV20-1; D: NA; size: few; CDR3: CSASTDYGYTF; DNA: TGCAGTGCTAGTACGGACTATGGCTACACCTTC
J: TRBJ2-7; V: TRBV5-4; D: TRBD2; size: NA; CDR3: CASSRGPSGSNEQYF; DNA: TGTGCCAGCAGCCGGGGCCCTAGCGGGAGTAATGAGCAGTACTTC
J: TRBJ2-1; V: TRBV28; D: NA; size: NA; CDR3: CASSFRPGDEQFF; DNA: TGTGCCAGCAGTTTCCGACCGGGGGATGAGCAGTTCTTC
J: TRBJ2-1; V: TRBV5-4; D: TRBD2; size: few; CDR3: CASSFDFLAGAGQGGQFF; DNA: TGTGCCAGCAGTTTCGATTTCTTAGCGGGAGCTGGGCAGGGAGGGCAGTTCTTC
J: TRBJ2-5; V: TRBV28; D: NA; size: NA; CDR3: CASSKTATETQYF; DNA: TGTGCCAGCAGTAAAACCGCTACGGAGACCCAGTACTTC
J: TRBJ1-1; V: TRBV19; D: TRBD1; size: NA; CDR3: CATGFRPGQRASEAFF; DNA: TGTGCCACCGGTTTCCGTCCGGGACAGAGAGCATCGGAAGCTTTCTTT
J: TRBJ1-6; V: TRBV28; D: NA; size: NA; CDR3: CASSLFPTAYNSPLHF; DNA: TGTGCCAGCAGTTTATTCCCGACAGCATATAATTCACCCCTCCACTTT
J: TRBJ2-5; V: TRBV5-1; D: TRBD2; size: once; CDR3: CASSLTSGTEETQYF; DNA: TGCGCCAGCAGCTTGACTAGCGGGACAGAGGAGACCCAGTACTTC
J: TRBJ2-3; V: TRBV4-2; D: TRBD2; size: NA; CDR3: CASSPQGQSGRGSTDTQYF; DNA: TGTGCCAGCAGCCCCCAGGGTCAAAGCGGGAGGGGTAGCACAGATACGCAGTATTTT
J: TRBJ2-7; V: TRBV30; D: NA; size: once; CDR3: CAYGQGDYEQYF; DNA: TGTGCCTACGGCCAAGGGGACTACGAGCAGTACTTC
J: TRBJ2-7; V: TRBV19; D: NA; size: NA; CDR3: CATTWGPGEQYF; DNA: TGTGCCACGACCTGGGGGCCCGGCGAGCAGTACTTC
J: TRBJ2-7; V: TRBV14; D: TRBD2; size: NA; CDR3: CASSQNHGTSEQYF; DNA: TGTGCCAGCAGCCAGAACCACGGGACTAGCGAGCAGTACTTC
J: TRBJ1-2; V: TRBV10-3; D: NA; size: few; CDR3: CAISEGADVNGYTF; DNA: TGTGCCATCAGTGAGGGGGCGGATGTAAATGGCTACACCTTC
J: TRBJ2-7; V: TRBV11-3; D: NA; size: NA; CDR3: CASSLASYEQYF; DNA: TGTGCCAGCAGCTTGGCCAGCTACGAGCAGTACTTC
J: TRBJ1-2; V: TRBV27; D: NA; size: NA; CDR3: CASGYLDGLYGYTF; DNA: TGTGCCAGCGGATACCTGGACGGACTCTATGGCTACACCTTC
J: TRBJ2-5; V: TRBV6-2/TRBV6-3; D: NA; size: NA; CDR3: CASSYLREKPEQETQYF; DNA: TGTGCCAGCAGTTATCTCCGGGAGAAACCGGAACAAGAGACCCAGTACTTC
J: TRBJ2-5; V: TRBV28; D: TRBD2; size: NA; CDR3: CASRSISGAWGETQYF; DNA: TGTGCCAGCAGATCCATTAGCGGGGCATGGGGGGAGACCCAGTACTTC